Listed below are T cell receptor beta chains from one sample, sequenced in a study of technical replicates of blood from several donors. Using immunoSEQ multiplex PCR, the repertoire was profiled, and TCRdb retains in-frame clones only, with some absent. This table has fewer than 100,000 clones, 95% to 98% appearing once. Sequencing was carried out using T cells isolated from PBMCs. The receptors stem from a human donor in good health. Each CDR3 is given with its conserved first and last residue. The D gene is left open where the match is weak. Expanded clones get a size class; other rows say once, few or many, or leave the size out.

j_call d_call clone_size v_call cdr3_length cdr3_aa cdr3_nt
TRBJ2-3 . . TRBV5-1 15 CASSSTGNHRDTQYF TGCGCCAGCAGCAGCACAGGGAACCACAGGGATACGCAGTATTTT
TRBJ1-1 . . TRBV6-6 13 CASTGNGNTEAFF TGTGCCAGTACAGGGAATGGGAACACTGAAGCTTTCTTT
TRBJ2-3 . . TRBV20-1 11 CSAQGTDTQYF TGCAGTGCTCAGGGCACAGATACGCAGTATTTT
TRBJ2-2 TRBD2 few TRBV27 15 CASRGLAGDTGELFF TGTGCCAGCAGGGGACTAGCGGGAGACACCGGGGAGCTGTTTTTT
TRBJ1-6 . . TRBV28 13 CASRASYNSPLHF TGTGCCAGCAGGGCCTCCTATAATTCACCCCTCCACTTT
TRBJ1-2 TRBD1 . TRBV27 13 CASSRDRYRGYTF TGTGCCAGCAGTAGGGACAGGTACCGTGGCTACACCTTC
TRBJ1-5 . . TRBV5-8 14 CASSLVRAGQPQHF TGTGCCAGCAGCTTGGTCAGGGCTGGTCAGCCCCAGCATTTT
TRBJ1-2 . . TRBV9 14 CASSPQSGDYGYTF TGTGCCAGCAGCCCTCAATCAGGGGACTATGGCTACACCTTC
TRBJ1-5 . . TRBV19 13 CASRKTENQPQHF TGTGCCAGTAGGAAGACAGAAAATCAGCCCCAGCATTTT
TRBJ2-1 TRBD2 . TRBV7-8 15 CASRRTSGTGNEQFF TGTGCCAGCAGACGGACTAGCGGGACGGGGAATGAGCAGTTCTTC
TRBJ1-1 . . TRBV25-1 12 CASSAPQGRAFF TGTGCCAGCAGTGCTCCTCAGGGTAGGGCTTTCTTT
TRBJ2-7 TRBD2 . TRBV7-2 14 CASSYVAGLDEQYF TGTGCCAGCAGCTATGTAGCGGGGTTAGACGAGCAGTACTTC
TRBJ1-3 . . TRBV5-5 16 CASSLGAVPSGNTIYF TGTGCCAGCAGCTTGGGTGCGGTACCCTCTGGAAACACCATATATTTT
TRBJ1-1 . . TRBV29-1 14 CSVVRIGGNTEAFF TGCAGCGTTGTTAGGATAGGAGGGAACACTGAAGCTTTCTTT
TRBJ1-5 . . TRBV21-1 15 CASSKGGAGLGPQHF TGTGCCAGCAGCAAAGGGGGCGCAGGGTTGGGACCCCAGCATTTT
TRBJ1-1 . . TRBV6-1 13 CASSKLRNTEAFF TGTGCCAGCAGTAAGTTGAGGAACACTGAAGCTTTCTTT
TRBJ1-3 . . TRBV6-5 16 CASSSSAIQSGNTIYF TGTGCCAGCAGTTCATCGGCGATACAGTCTGGAAACACCATATATTTT
TRBJ1-2 TRBD1 . TRBV27 15 CASSLSAGGDYGYTF TGTGCCAGCAGTTTATCGGCAGGGGGAGACTATGGCTACACCTTC
TRBJ1-1 . . TRBV6-5 15 CASSRHGTLNTEAFF TGTGCCAGCAGTCGTCACGGGACTTTGAACACTGAAGCTTTCTTT
TRBJ2-2 . . TRBV5-1 15 CASRALERGTGELFF TGCGCCAGCAGAGCCCTGGAGAGAGGCACCGGGGAGCTGTTTTTT
TRBJ1-2 . . TRBV4-1 15 CASSQEWGGSYGYTF TGCGCCAGCAGCCAAGAATGGGGGGGGTCCTATGGCTACACCTTC
TRBJ2-7 TRBD2 . TRBV29-1 17 CSGAGTSGSRSSYEQYF TGCAGCGGTGCCGGGACTAGCGGGAGCAGGAGCTCCTACGAGCAGTACTTC
TRBJ2-1 TRBD1 . TRBV5-8 14 CASSDRGNYNEQFF TGTGCCAGCAGCGACAGGGGAAACTACAATGAGCAGTTCTTC
TRBJ2-7 TRBD2 once TRBV6-6 13 CASSPGGHYEQYF TGTGCCAGCAGTCCGGGGGGTCACTACGAGCAGTACTTC
TRBJ2-5 TRBD1 . TRBV28 13 CASSRQGPGGQYF TGTGCCAGCAGTCGACAGGGGCCAGGGGGCCAGTACTTC
TRBJ2-7 TRBD2 . TRBV12-5 16 CASGLMGLAGNYEQYF TGTGCTAGTGGTTTGATGGGACTAGCGGGGAATTACGAGCAGTACTTC
TRBJ2-1 . . TRBV6-1 13 CASSVGEWAEQFF TGTGCCAGCAGTGTTGGCGAGTGGGCTGAGCAGTTCTTC
TRBJ1-2 . . TRBV4-1 15 CASSQEGGVNYGYTF TGCGCCAGCAGCCAAGAAGGGGGAGTCAACTATGGCTACACCTTC